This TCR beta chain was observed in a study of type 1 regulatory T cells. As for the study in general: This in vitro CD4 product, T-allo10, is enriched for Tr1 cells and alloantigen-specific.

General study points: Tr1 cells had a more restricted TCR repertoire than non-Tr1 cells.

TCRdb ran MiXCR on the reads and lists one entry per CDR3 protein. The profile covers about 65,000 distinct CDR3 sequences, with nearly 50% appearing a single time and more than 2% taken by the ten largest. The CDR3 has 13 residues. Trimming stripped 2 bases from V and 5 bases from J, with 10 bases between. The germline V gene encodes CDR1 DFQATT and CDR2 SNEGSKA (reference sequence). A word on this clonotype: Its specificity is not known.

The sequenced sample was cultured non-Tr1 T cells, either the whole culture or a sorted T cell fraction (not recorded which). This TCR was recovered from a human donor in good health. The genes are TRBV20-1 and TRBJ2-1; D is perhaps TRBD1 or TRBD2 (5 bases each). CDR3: CSARSRENNEQFF. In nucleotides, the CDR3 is TGCAGTGCTAGATCCAGGGAGAACAATGAGCAGTTCTTC.